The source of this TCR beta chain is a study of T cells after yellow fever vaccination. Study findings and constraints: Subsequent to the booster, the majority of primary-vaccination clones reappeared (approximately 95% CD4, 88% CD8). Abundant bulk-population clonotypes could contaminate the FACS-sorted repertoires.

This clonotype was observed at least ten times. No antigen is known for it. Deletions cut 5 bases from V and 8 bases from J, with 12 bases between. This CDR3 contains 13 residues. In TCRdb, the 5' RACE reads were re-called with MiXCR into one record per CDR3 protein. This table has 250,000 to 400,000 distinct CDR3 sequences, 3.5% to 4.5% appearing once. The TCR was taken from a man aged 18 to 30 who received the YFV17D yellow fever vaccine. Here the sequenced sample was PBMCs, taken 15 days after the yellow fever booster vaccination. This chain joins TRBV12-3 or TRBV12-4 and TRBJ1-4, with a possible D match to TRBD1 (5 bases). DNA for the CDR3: TGTGCCAGCAGTGGGACCCGGCGGGAAAAACTGTTTTTT. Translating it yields CASSGTRREKLFF.